This T cell receptor beta chain was captured by sequencing in a study of shared clonotypes between healthy human individuals. The method was immunoSEQ multiplex PCR; TCRdb's version includes in-frame clones alone and lacks a portion of them. The sample lists more than 1 million clones, 78% occurring once. V lost 5 bases to trimming and J lost 5 bases, with 13 bases between them. The length of the CDR3 is 14 residues. Germline CDR1 is SGHKS and CDR2 is YYEKEE (reference sequence). The sequence derives from a man younger than 35 in good health. Some clones in this sample may be carry-over from other donors' samples. The source material was memory CD4+ T cells from PBMCs. As for subset: CD45RA-negative fraction. The chain has TRBV5-5 and TRBJ2-2, with D perhaps matching TRBD1 (6 bases). CDR3 bases: TGTGCCAGCAGAACCCAACAGGGTACCGGGGAGCTGTTTTTT. Protein sequence: CASRTQQGTGELFF. The full variable domain, in which reference TRBV5-5 and TRBJ2-2 provide the parts outside the CDR3, is DAGVTQSPTHLIKTRGQQVTLRCSPISGHKSVSWYQQVLGQGPQFIFQYYEKEERGRGNFPDRFSARQFPNYSSELNVNALLLGDSALYLCASRTQQGTGELFFGEGSRLTVL.